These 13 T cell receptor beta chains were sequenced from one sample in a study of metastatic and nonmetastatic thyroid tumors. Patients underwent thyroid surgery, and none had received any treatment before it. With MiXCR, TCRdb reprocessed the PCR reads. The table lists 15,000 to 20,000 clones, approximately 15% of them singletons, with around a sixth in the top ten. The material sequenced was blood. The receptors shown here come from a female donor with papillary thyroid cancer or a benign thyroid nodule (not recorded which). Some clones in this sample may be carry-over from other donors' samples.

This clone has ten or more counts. CDR3 residues: CASSTGMDIQYF. In nucleotides, the CDR3 is TGTGCCAGCAGCACAGGGATGGACATTCAGTACTTC. This chain links TRBV28 with TRBJ2-4, with D possibly being TRBD1 (6 bases). The CDR3 spans 12 residues. In germline, CDR1 is MDHEN, CDR2 SYDVKM. The ends were cut back, 6 bases at V and 8 bases at J, with 11 bases in the middle.

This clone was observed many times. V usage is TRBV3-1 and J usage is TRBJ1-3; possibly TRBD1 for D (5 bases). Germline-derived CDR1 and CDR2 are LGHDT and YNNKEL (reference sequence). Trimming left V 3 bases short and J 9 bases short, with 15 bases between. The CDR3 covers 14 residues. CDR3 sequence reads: CASSQGGGRGTIYF. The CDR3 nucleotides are TGTGCCAGCAGCCAGGGGGGGGGAAGAGGCACCATATATTTT.

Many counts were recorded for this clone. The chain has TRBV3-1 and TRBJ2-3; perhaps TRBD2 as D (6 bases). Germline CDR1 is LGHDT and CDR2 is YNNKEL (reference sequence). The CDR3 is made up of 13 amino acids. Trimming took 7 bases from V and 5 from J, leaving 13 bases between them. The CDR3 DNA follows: TGTGCCAGCACCCGCGCGGGGAAAGATACGCAGTATTTT. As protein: CASTRAGKDTQYF.

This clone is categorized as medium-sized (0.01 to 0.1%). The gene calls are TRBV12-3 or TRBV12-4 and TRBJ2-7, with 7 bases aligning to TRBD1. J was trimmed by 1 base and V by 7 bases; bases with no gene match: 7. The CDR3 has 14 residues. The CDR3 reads CASNRDSLSYEQYF. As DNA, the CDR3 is TGTGCCAGCAACCGGGACAGCCTATCCTACGAGCAGTACTTC.

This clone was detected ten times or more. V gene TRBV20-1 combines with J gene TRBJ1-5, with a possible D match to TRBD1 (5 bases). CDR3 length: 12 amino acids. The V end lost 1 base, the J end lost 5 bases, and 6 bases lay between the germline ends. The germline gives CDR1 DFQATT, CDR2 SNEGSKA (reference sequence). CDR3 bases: TGCAGTGCTAGAGGCAGGGATCAGCCCCAGCATTTT. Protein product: CSARGRDQPQHF.

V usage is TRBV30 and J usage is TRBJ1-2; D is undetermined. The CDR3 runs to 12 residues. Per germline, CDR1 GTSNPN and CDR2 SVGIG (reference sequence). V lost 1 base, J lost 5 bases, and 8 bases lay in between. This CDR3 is CAWSAAFYGYTF. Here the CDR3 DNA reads TGTGCCTGGAGTGCCGCGTTTTATGGCTACACCTTC.

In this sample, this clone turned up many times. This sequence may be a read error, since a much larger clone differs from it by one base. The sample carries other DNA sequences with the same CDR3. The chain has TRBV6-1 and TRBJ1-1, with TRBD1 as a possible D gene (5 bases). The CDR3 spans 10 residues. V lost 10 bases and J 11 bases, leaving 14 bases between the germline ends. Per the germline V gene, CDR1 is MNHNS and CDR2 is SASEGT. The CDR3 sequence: CATGRGNAFF. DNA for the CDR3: TGTGCCACAGGTAGGGGTAACGCTTTCTTT.

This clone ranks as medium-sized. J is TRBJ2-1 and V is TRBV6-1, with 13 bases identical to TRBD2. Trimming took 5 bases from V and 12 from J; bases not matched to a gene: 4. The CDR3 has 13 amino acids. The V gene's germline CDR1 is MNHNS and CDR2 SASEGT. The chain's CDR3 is CASSLLAGGLQFF. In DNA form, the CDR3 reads TGTGCCAGCAGTTTACTAGCGGGAGGGCTGCAGTTCTTC.

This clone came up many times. CDR3 bases: TGTGCCAGCAGTGAGGGGAACATGAACACTGAAGCTTTCTTT. Protein product: CASSEGNMNTEAFF. The chain combines TRBV6-1 with TRBJ1-1; D is unresolved. Trimming stripped 3 bases from V and 0 bases from J, with 8 bases between. The CDR3 consists of 14 residues. Germline-derived CDR1 and CDR2 are MNHNS and SASEGT.

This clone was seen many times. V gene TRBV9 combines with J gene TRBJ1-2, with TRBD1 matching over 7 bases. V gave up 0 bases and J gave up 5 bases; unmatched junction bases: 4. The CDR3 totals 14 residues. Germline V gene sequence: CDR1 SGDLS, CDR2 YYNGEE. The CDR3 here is CASSVGGGIYGYTF. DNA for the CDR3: TGTGCCAGCAGCGTAGGAGGGGGCATTTATGGCTACACCTTC.

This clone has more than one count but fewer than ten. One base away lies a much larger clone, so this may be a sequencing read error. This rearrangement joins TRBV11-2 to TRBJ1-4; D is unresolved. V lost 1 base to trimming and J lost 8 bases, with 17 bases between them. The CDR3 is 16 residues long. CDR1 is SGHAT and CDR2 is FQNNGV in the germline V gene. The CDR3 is CASSLVVVLAAEKLFF. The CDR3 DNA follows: TGTGCCAGCAGCTTAGTCGTAGTATTGGCGGCGGAAAAACTGTTTTTT.

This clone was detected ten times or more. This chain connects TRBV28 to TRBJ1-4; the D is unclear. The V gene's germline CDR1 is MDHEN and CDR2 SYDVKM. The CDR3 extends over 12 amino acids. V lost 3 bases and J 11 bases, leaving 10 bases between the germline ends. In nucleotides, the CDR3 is TGTGCCAGCAGTTTCGGCCGGAGTAAACTGTTTTTT. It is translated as CASSFGRSKLFF.

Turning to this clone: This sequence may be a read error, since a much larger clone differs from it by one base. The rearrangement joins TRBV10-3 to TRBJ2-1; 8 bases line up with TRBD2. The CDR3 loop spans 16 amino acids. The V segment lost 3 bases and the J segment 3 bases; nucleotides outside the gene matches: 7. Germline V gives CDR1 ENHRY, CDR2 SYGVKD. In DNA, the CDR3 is TGTGCCATCAGTGATTCCGTACTAGCGGTCTACAATGAGCAGTTCTTC. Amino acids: CAISDSVLAVYNEQFF.